The 21 T cell receptor beta chains listed next were all sequenced from one sample in a study of cytomegalovirus exposure and HLA in healthy donors. Using immunoSEQ multiplex PCR, the repertoire was profiled, and TCRdb retains in-frame clones only, with some absent. There are 300,000 to 400,000 clones in the sample; 88% occur only once, and 0.9% to 1% lies in the top ten. Sequenced sample: PBMCs. The receptors derive from a man younger than 45 in good health and CMV-seronegative.

The chain joins TRBV6-5 to TRBJ2-5; D may be TRBD2 (5 bases). In germline, CDR1 is MNHEY, CDR2 SVGAGI. The CDR3 spans 13 residues. V dropped 6 bases and J dropped 5 bases, with 13 bases sitting between them. The CDR3 protein is CASRRTWSETQYF. Here the CDR3 DNA reads TGTGCCAGCAGGCGGACTTGGTCCGAGACCCAGTACTTC.

The chain is built from TRBV5-6 and TRBJ1-4, with 12 bases identical to TRBD1. Germline assignment: CDR1 SGHDT and CDR2 YYEEEE. J gave up 3 bases and V 4 bases, and 10 bases lay outside the gene matches. The CDR3 runs 18 residues. The CDR3 is CASSKKGTGGLSNEKLFF. The DNA of the CDR3 is TGTGCCAGCAGCAAGAAGGGGACAGGGGGCCTTTCTAATGAAAAACTGTTTTTT.

The rearrangement uses TRBV7-9 and TRBJ2-7; TRBD1 might be the D (6 bases). Trimming left V 1 base short and J 0 bases short, with 10 bases between. CDR3 length: 15 residues. Germline assignment: CDR1 SEHNR and CDR2 FQNEAQ (reference sequence). In DNA form, the CDR3 reads TGTGCCAGCAGCTTAGACAGGGACATCTCCTACGAGCAGTACTTC. Translating gives CASSLDRDISYEQYF.

This clone was recorded a few times. This chain links TRBV19 with TRBJ1-1; D may be TRBD1 (5 bases). CDR1 and CDR2 (germline): LNHDA, SQIVND (reference sequence). V was shortened by 3 bases and J by 11 bases, with 16 bases between the two germline ends. The CDR3 has 13 amino acids. This chain's CDR3 is CASSIPQGWWAFF. As DNA, the CDR3 is TGTGCCAGTAGTATTCCCCAGGGCTGGTGGGCTTTCTTT.

The chain uses TRBV5-1 and TRBJ1-2; 7 positions match TRBD1. CDR3 length equals 13 residues. In germline, CDR1 is SGHRS, CDR2 YFSETQ. Trimming cost V 1 base and J 8 bases; bases outside gene matches: 5. CDR3 in amino acids: CASSLTGVVGYTF. The CDR3 DNA follows: TGCGCCAGCAGCTTGACAGGGGTCGTCGGCTACACCTTC.

V and J are TRBV5-4 and TRBJ2-2, with 7 bases identical to TRBD2. Germline V CDR1 and CDR2: SGHNT, YYREEE (reference sequence). The CDR3 is made up of 17 amino acids. Losses at the gene ends were 2 bases for V and 1 base for J; bases not matched to a gene: 8. In DNA, the CDR3 is TGTGCCAGCAGCTTTTCCCTTCTAGCGGAGAACACCGGGGAGCTGTTTTTT. Its translation: CASSFSLLAENTGELFF.

The chain joins TRBV19 to TRBJ2-5; D may be TRBD1 (6 bases). The V gene lost 6 bases and the J gene lost 1 base, with 12 bases spanning the gap. The germline V gene has CDR1 LNHDA and CDR2 SQIVND (reference sequence). The CDR3 has 14 residues. The CDR3 region is CASSAGALQETQYF. CDR3 bases: TGTGCCAGTAGCGCAGGGGCCCTCCAAGAGACCCAGTACTTC.

The V and J genes are TRBV4-1 and TRBJ2-5; D ambiguous. The germline V gene encodes CDR1 MGHRA and CDR2 YSYEKL. V was pared by 1 base and J by 3 bases, with 12 bases between. CDR3 length: 15 amino acids. CDR3 coding DNA: TGCGCCAGCAGCCAAGTCACAGTTGATAAAGAGACCCAGTACTTC. It specifies CASSQVTVDKETQYF.

This clone was observed a few times. The chain links TRBV7-2 to TRBJ2-1; 7 nucleotides align to TRBD1. Per germline, CDR1 SGHTA and CDR2 FQGNSA. The J segment lost 0 bases and the V segment lost 4 bases, leaving 6 bases of the junction unmatched. CDR3 length equals 16 residues. Here the CDR3 DNA reads TGTGCCAGCAGCTCACGACAGGGAAGCTCCTACAATGAGCAGTTCTTC. Its protein product is CASSSRQGSSYNEQFF.

This sequence joins TRBV19 and TRBJ2-2, with 11 bases fitting TRBD2. The germline gives CDR1 LNHDA, CDR2 SQIVND (reference sequence). This CDR3 has 14 residues. V gave up 9 bases and J gave up 6 bases; unmatched junction bases: 6. The DNA of the CDR3 is TGTGCCAGCAGACTAGCGGGGAAAGCCGGGGAGCTGTTTTTT. Protein sequence: CASRLAGKAGELFF.

This chain uses TRBV6-6 with TRBJ1-5; D is unclear. V was shortened by 2 bases and J by 6 bases, with 14 bases between the two germline ends. The CDR3 spans 15 residues. Germline V gene data show CDR1 as MNHNY and CDR2 as SVGAGI (reference sequence). The CDR3 here is CASSYTRGKGQPQHF. In nucleotides, the CDR3 is TGTGCCAGCAGTTACACCCGAGGGAAGGGTCAGCCCCAGCATTTT.

This clone has only one observation. This chain joins TRBV4-2 and TRBJ2-1; tentative D call: TRBD2 (6 bases). From germline, CDR1 is LGHNA and CDR2 YNFKEQ. The CDR3 has 17 amino acids. The ends were cut back, 5 bases at V and 5 bases at J, with 22 bases in the middle. The CDR3 sequence is CASSLAGLRYSNNEQFF. CDR3 nucleotides: TGTGCCAGCAGCTTGGCGGGGTTAAGGTACAGCAACAATGAGCAGTTCTTC.

This clone was found once. The chain is built from TRBV6-1 and TRBJ1-1; tentative D call: TRBD1 (6 bases). The CDR3 is 15 amino acids. CDR1 is MNHNS, CDR2 SASEGT, per germline. Trimming removed 1 base from V and 1 base from J, with 10 bases in between. CDR3 nucleotide sequence: TGTGCCAGCAGTGAAGGAGGGGGGGGGAACACTGAAGCTTTCTTT. Its protein is CASSEGGGGNTEAFF.

The chain links TRBV6-5 to TRBJ2-3; the D gene is possibly TRBD2 (7 bases). There are 16 residues in the CDR3. V dropped 2 bases and J dropped 2 bases, with 14 bases sitting between them. The germline V gene has CDR1 MNHEY and CDR2 SVGAGI. The CDR3 spells CASSYRAGAITDTQYF. CDR3 bases: TGTGCCAGCAGTTACAGGGCGGGGGCCATCACAGATACGCAGTATTTT.

The V and J genes are TRBV18 and TRBJ1-1; D is possibly TRBD1 (5 bases). The germline CDR1 and CDR2 sequences are KGHSH and LQKENI. The CDR3 totals 13 residues. V was pared by 2 bases and J by 8 bases, with 12 bases between. Written as DNA, the CDR3 is TGTGCCAGCTCACCAACAGGCACCGGAGAAGCTTTCTTT. This encodes CASSPTGTGEAFF.

The chain joins TRBV6-6 to TRBJ2-3; D is ambiguous. The CDR3 is 14 amino acids. CDR1 MNHNY and CDR2 SVGAGI come from the germline V gene (reference sequence). V was trimmed by 2 bases and J by 3 bases, leaving 9 bases between them. The CDR3 coding sequence is TGTGCCAGCAGTTACGGGCGATTGACAGATACGCAGTATTTT. Amino acid sequence: CASSYGRLTDTQYF.

The V call is TRBV7-8, the J call TRBJ2-7; TRBD2 agrees at 7 bases. The CDR3 runs 15 residues. The germline CDR1 and CDR2 sequences are SGHVS and FQNEAQ. The ends lost 5 bases at V and 6 bases at J; junction bases unmatched: 13. This CDR3 reads CASSARLAPPGEQYF. In nucleotides, the CDR3 is TGTGCCAGCAGCGCCCGACTAGCTCCTCCGGGCGAGCAGTACTTC.

The chain carries TRBV29-1 and TRBJ1-1, with 9 bases fitting TRBD1. Germline values: CDR1 SQVTM, CDR2 ANQGSEA. The V and J ends lost 7 bases and 6 bases, in that order; junction bases with no gene match: 6. The CDR3 has 12 residues. The CDR3 region has the DNA TGCAGCGCCCACAGGGGGCAAGCTGAAGCTTTCTTT. Translation: CSAHRGQAEAFF.

V and J are TRBV19 and TRBJ1-1, with TRBD1 matching 8 bases. This CDR3 is built from 16 residues. The V gene end was trimmed by 7 bases and the J gene end by 0 bases; junction bases not matched to a gene: 10. CDR1 is LNHDA, CDR2 SQIVND, per germline (reference sequence). This CDR3 reads CASTITGGMMNTEAFF. CDR3 coding DNA: TGTGCCAGTACCATTACAGGGGGGATGATGAACACTGAAGCTTTCTTT.

This chain uses TRBV6-5 with TRBJ2-5, with D perhaps TRBD2 (6 bases). The V gene lost 2 bases and the J gene lost 9 bases, with 16 bases spanning the gap. This CDR3 spans 14 amino acids. CDR1 and CDR2 (germline): MNHEY, SVGAGI. The CDR3 region is CASSYGDGGMAQYF. DNA of the CDR3: TGTGCCAGCAGTTACGGAGACGGGGGAATGGCCCAGTACTTC.

J is TRBJ1-3 and V is TRBV9; 9 positions match TRBD1. Germline loops: CDR1 SGDLS, CDR2 YYNGEE. This CDR3 has 16 residues. J was trimmed by 2 bases and V by 4 bases; bases with no gene match: 7. The CDR3 spells CASSPRDRETGNTIYF. Written as DNA, the CDR3 is TGTGCCAGCAGCCCCCGGGACAGGGAGACTGGAAACACCATATATTTT.